The source of this T cell receptor beta chain is a study of vaccination and CD4 T cells after COVID-19. Cultured CD4+ T-cell DNA underwent Oncomine TCR Beta short-read sequencing. TCRdb reanalysed the PCR reads using MiXCR and keeps one entry per CDR3 protein. The table records about 7,800 distinct CDR3 sequences, 60% of them present only once. On this clonotype itself: As yet, its antigen is unknown.

Treatment of the sample: approximately 11-day PBMC culture with coronavirus spike peptide pools or control peptides (ViraFEST assay). CDR1 and CDR2 from the germline V gene are SGHNT and YYREEE (reference sequence). The V end lost 0 bases, the J end lost 2 bases, and 8 bases lay between the germline ends. The CDR3 loop spans 14 amino acids. The sequenced material came from CD4+ T cells from blood, cultured in vitro. This receptor was taken from a human donor who had recovered from COVID-19. The V and J genes are TRBV5-4 and TRBJ2-5, with D uncertain. The CDR3 bases are TGTGCCAGCAGCTTGGCCGGAATTCAAGAGACCCAGTACTTC. Its translation is CASSLAGIQETQYF.